Described below is a single T cell receptor (beta chain) sequence and its context. This sample was taken from a study of blood T cell repertoires in COVID-19. Categorization into cohorts depended on clinical history that participants reported. Sequencing used immunoSEQ multiplex PCR; TCRdb keeps in-frame clones, though not all of them. The data show about 270,000 clones, 75% to 90% seen once. This CDR3 region has 13 residues. J gave up 5 bases and V 9 bases, and 8 bases lay outside the gene matches. Germline CDR1 SNHLY, CDR2 FYNNEI. The rearrangement joins TRBV2 to TRBJ1-2; 8 nucleotides agree with TRBD1. Sample: PBMCs or T cells enriched from blood (not recorded which). This TCR came from a woman aged 18-29 years who had recovered from COVID-19. CDR3 nucleotide sequence: TGTGCCAGGGGGACAGGCGTTTTGTATGGCTACACCTTC. As protein: CARGTGVLYGYTF.